These T cell receptor beta chains were read from a single sample in a study of Graves' ophthalmopathy and Graves' hyperthyroidism. MiXCR, run by TCRdb on the multiplex PCR reads, gives a single entry per CDR3 protein. The table records about 500,000 distinct CDR3 sequences, under 40% of them present only once. Sequenced material: peripheral blood or thyroid tissue (not recorded which). The receptor source for this set is an adult man with Graves' hyperthyroidism. The CDR3 runs from the conserved cysteine through the conserved F or W. D genes are given only for firm matches. Size is omitted from some rows. Given values are once, few, many or a class for expanded clones.

j_call v_call clone_size d_call cdr3_nt cdr3_aa
TRBJ2-1 TRBV27 . TRBD2 TGTGCCAGCAGTTCAACCGGGACTAGCGGGACTAATGAGCAGTTCTTC CASSSTGTSGTNEQFF
TRBJ2-7 TRBV5-1 . . TGCGCCAGCAGAGAAGGTAAAGACGCTAGGCCCTCCTCCTACGAGCAGTACTTC CASREGKDARPSSYEQYF
TRBJ2-7 TRBV6-5 many TRBD2 TGTGCCAGCAGTGGGGCTAGCGGGAGAGGTCGCTACGAGCAGTACTTC CASSGASGRGRYEQYF
TRBJ2-2 TRBV7-6 . TRBD2 TGTGCCAGCTCACCCTTACCGGGACTAAACACCGGGGAGCTGTTTTTT CASSPLPGLNTGELFF
TRBJ2-7 TRBV10-3 many TRBD1 TGTGCCATCAGTGCGGGTCAGGGGGCAGGGGGCCGCAAGCAGTACTTC CAISAGQGAGGRKQYF
TRBJ2-3 TRBV5-4 . TRBD2 TGTGCCAGCAGCTTGGGGTCGGGACTAGCGGGATGGGATACGCAGTATTTT CASSLGSGLAGWDTQYF
TRBJ2-7 TRBV4-1 . TRBD1 TGCGCCAGCAGCACCGAGGACAGGGGGGACTACGAGCAGTACTTC CASSTEDRGDYEQYF
TRBJ2-2 TRBV28 . TRBD2 TGTGCCAGCACCATCTTACGGGGGGGGTCAGTCACCGGGGAGCTGTTTTTT CASTILRGGSVTGELFF
TRBJ2-5 TRBV20-1 . TRBD2 TGCAGTGCTAGAGTCGCGGGGGGCCTTCAAGAGACCCAGTACTTC CSARVAGGLQETQYF
TRBJ1-5 TRBV12-5 many . TGTGCTAGTGGTTTGGGGGAGCCCCAGCATTTT CASGLGEPQHF
TRBJ1-3 TRBV19 few TRBD1 TGTGCCAGTAGTTCCCGCTGGACAGGTGGTTATGGAAACACCATATATTTT CASSSRWTGGYGNTIYF
TRBJ1-2 TRBV25-1 few TRBD1 TGTGCCAGCGCCGTAGGGGACAGGGGGCTAAAATTTAACTATGGCTACACCTTC CASAVGDRGLKFNYGYTF
TRBJ1-1 TRBV3-1 few . TGTGCCAGCAGCACTTCCCAGGGCAGAGCTTTCTTT CASSTSQGRAFF
TRBJ2-1 TRBV20-1 . TRBD2 TGCAGTGCCTGGGGGGGCAATGAGCAGTTCTTC CSAWGGNEQFF
TRBJ1-1 TRBV5-1 . . TGCGCCAGCAGATTGGAGACGGGAATGACTGAAGCTTTCTTT CASRLETGMTEAFF
TRBJ2-6 TRBV7-9 . . TGTGCCAGCAGCAGAGATCCGGGACTGACTTTC CASSRDPGLTF
TRBJ2-2 TRBV20-1 many . TGCAGTGCTAGTGGGCCGGGCCATGGCGGGGAGCTGTTTTTT CSASGPGHGGELFF